The TCR beta chain under discussion was sequenced for a study of blood T cell repertoires in COVID-19. In the study overall: Spain, Italy and the United States supplied samples that represented acute and convalescent COVID-19.

As to this clone: The identical CDR3 is also encoded by other nucleotide sequences in the sample.

Authors' data handling: Reference gene primer amplification gave nucleated cell count estimates. Assay: immunoSEQ multiplex PCR; the TCRdb copy retains only in-frame clones and omits some. D and trimming were read from the DNA, whereas the V and J calls and clone size are those reported in that table. The repertoire holds roughly 280,000 clones, approximately 86% seen once, with approximately 8.2% in the top ten. Germline CDR1 LGHDT, CDR2 YNNKEL (reference sequence). V gave up 3 bases and J gave up 4 bases; unmatched junction bases: 3. This CDR3 comprises 15 residues. The origin of this receptor is a middle-aged man with active or convalescent COVID-19. Input material: peripheral blood. V and J are TRBV3-1 (or the pseudogene TRBV3-2) and TRBJ2-7, with 13 bases aligning to TRBD2. The CDR3 region has the DNA TGTGCCAGCAGCCAGAGGACTAGCGGGGGATACGAGCAGTACTTC. Protein product: CASSQRTSGGYEQYF.